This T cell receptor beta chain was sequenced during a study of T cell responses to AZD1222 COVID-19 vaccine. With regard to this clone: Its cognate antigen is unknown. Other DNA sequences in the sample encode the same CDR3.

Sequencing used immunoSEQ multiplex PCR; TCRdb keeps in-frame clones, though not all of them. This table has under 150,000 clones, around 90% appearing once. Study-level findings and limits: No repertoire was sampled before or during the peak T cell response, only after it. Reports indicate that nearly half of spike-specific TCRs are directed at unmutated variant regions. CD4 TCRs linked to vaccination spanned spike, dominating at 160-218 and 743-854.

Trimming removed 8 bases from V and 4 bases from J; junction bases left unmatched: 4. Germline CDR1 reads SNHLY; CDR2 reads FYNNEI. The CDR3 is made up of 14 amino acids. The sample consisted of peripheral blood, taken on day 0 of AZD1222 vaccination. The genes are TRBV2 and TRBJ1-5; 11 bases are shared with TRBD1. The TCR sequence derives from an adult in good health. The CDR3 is CASAGTGGNQPQHF. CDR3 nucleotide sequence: TGTGCCAGCGCCGGGACAGGGGGAAATCAGCCCCAGCATTTT.